Presented here are 30 T cell receptor beta chains from one specimen sequenced in a study of cytomegalovirus exposure and HLA in healthy donors. It was with 60 Vbeta and 13 Jbeta primers that the PCR ran. Some clones are missing from TCRdb's copy, which holds only in-frame ones; the method was immunoSEQ multiplex PCR. In the table there are some 160,000 clones, roughly 9.4% of which are singletons. Sample: PBMCs. The receptor source for this set is a male donor in good health and CMV-seronegative.

The chain joins TRBV19 to TRBJ1-2; 7 bases fit TRBD1. Germline values: CDR1 LNHDA, CDR2 SQIVND (reference sequence). The CDR3 covers 13 residues. Trimming cost V 6 bases and J 3 bases; bases outside gene matches: 4. The DNA for the CDR3 is TGTGCCAGTAGAACTACAGGGGACTATGGCTACACCTTC. Translated, it gives CASRTTGDYGYTF.

This clone has more than one count but fewer than ten. V and J are TRBV7-2 and TRBJ1-4; no reliable D call. The CDR3 length is 14 residues. Germline CDR1 is SGHTA and CDR2 is FQGNSA. V was shortened by 1 base and J by 4 bases, with 7 bases between the two germline ends. The DNA of the CDR3 is TGTGCCAGCAGCTTAGTTCGGGATAATGAAAAACTGTTTTTT. Its protein product is CASSLVRDNEKLFF.

V gene TRBV4-3 combines with J gene TRBJ2-7, with 9 bases identical to TRBD1. CDR1 and CDR2 from the germline V gene are LGHNA and YSLEER. V was clipped by 4 bases and J by 2 bases; unmatched bases: 6. The CDR3 is 15 residues long. The CDR3 coding sequence is TGCGCCAGCAGCCCCGGGACAGGGTCGACCTACGAGCAGTACTTC. Its protein product is CASSPGTGSTYEQYF.

The chain couples TRBV28 to TRBJ1-5, with 7 bases identical to TRBD1. The CDR3 is made up of 15 amino acids. The V segment lost 5 bases and the J segment 3 bases; nucleotides outside the gene matches: 7. Germline V gene lookup returns CDR1 MDHEN and CDR2 SYDVKM. This chain's CDR3 is CASSPPTGFNQPQHF. The DNA of the CDR3 is TGTGCCAGCAGTCCGCCGACAGGGTTCAATCAGCCCCAGCATTTT.

This chain uses TRBV6-5 with TRBJ2-1, with D perhaps TRBD2 (5 bases). CDR1 MNHEY and CDR2 SVGAGI come from the germline V gene. Deletions cut 6 bases from V and 6 bases from J, with 9 bases between. The CDR3 is 12 amino acids. The DNA for the CDR3 is TGTGCCAGCAGGATTAGCGCCAATGAGCAGTTCTTC. It specifies CASRISANEQFF.

The CDR3 DNA reads as TGTGCCAGCAGTTACGGAGGGACGGAGAACACTGAAGCTTTCTTT. Its protein product is CASSYGGTENTEAFF. The chain joins TRBV6-6 to TRBJ1-1, with a possible D match to TRBD1 (5 bases). The CDR3 totals 15 residues. The germline V gene has CDR1 MNHNY and CDR2 SVGAGI (reference sequence). With 2 bases removed from V and 1 base from J, the gap between germline ends came to 11 bases.

The V and J genes are TRBV28 and TRBJ2-6, with D uncertain. CDR1 is MDHEN and CDR2 is SYDVKM in the germline V gene. CDR3 length: 16 residues. Deletions cut 8 bases from V and 8 bases from J, with 22 bases between. The CDR3 DNA is TGTGCCAGCGAGCCGGGTGGAAGGCCCCAATCCAACGTCCTGACTTTC. Its protein is CASEPGGRPQSNVLTF.

This clone appeared a few times. The CDR3 region is CASSQPSGMPNEQYF. The CDR3 region has the DNA TGCGCCAGCAGCCAACCTAGCGGGATGCCTAACGAGCAGTACTTC. The rearrangement joins TRBV4-1 to TRBJ2-5; 9 bases agree with TRBD2. The J call could be wrong; TRBJ2-7 is a better fit for the DNA end. This CDR3 region has 15 residues. From germline, CDR1 is MGHRA and CDR2 YSYEKL.

The chain employs TRBV11-2 and TRBJ2-7, with 8 positions matching TRBD1. V dropped 4 bases and J dropped 3; count of bases not matched to a gene: 2. The germline V gene has CDR1 SGHAT and CDR2 FQNNGV. The CDR3 runs 13 residues. CDR3 in amino acids: CASSYGQGYEQYF. DNA for the CDR3: TGTGCCAGCAGCTATGGACAGGGCTACGAGCAGTACTTC.

This clone turned up a few times. The CDR3 is CASSPTRLAGGSVGELFF. The CDR3 coding sequence is TGTGCCAGCAGTCCTACCCGACTAGCGGGGGGGAGTGTCGGGGAGCTGTTTTTT. The genes are TRBV27 and TRBJ2-2; the match to TRBD2 covers 14 bases. Looked up from germline, CDR1 is MNHEY and CDR2 is SMNVEV (reference sequence). Trimming removed 5 bases from V and 7 bases from J; junction bases left unmatched: 12. The CDR3 contains 18 residues.

The V call is TRBV5-1, the J call TRBJ2-7; no clear D gene. Germline-derived CDR1 and CDR2 are SGHRS and YFSETQ. V was trimmed by 6 bases and J by 3 bases, leaving 7 bases between them. This CDR3 has 11 residues. The CDR3 is CASTAGYEQYF. The CDR3 nucleotides read TGCGCCAGCACCGCCGGCTACGAGCAGTACTTC.

The genes are TRBV28 and TRBJ2-7, with 10 bases that match TRBD1. V shed 7 bases, J shed 1 base, and the junction held 7 bases outside the gene matches. This CDR3 contains 15 residues. The germline CDR1 and CDR2 sequences are MDHEN and SYDVKM. Here the CDR3 reads CASIPTGGVSYEQYF. The CDR3 DNA reads as TGTGCCAGCATCCCGACAGGGGGCGTTTCCTACGAGCAGTACTTC.

This clone was recorded a few times. This chain links TRBV12-5 with TRBJ2-1; D possibly corresponds to TRBD2 (7 bases). The germline gives CDR1 LGHNT, CDR2 FRNRAP. V lost 6 bases and J 2 bases, leaving 23 bases between the germline ends. This CDR3 has 18 amino acids. The CDR3 protein is CASGAGAVGLGTYNEQFF. In DNA, the CDR3 is TGTGCTAGTGGCGCGGGGGCTGTAGGACTAGGGACCTACAATGAGCAGTTCTTC.

This rearrangement joins TRBV12-5 to TRBJ2-4; 8 bases match TRBD1. Germline-derived CDR1 and CDR2 are LGHNT and FRNRAP. There are 21 residues in the CDR3. V lost 1 base to trimming and J lost 0 bases; unmatched junction nucleotides: 17. Here the CDR3 reads CASGLGLETGEEGIAKNIQYF. CDR3 bases: TGTGCTAGTGGTTTGGGATTGGAGACAGGGGAAGAGGGAATAGCCAAAAACATTCAGTACTTC.

This clone was observed a few times. V and J are TRBV7-9 and TRBJ1-2, with D maybe TRBD1 (5 bases). Between the trimmed V and J ends, which lost 5 bases and 2 bases, there was a span of 15 bases. There are 15 residues in the CDR3. The germline gives CDR1 SEHNR, CDR2 FQNEAQ (reference sequence). CDR3 region: CASSPSGGLNYGYTF. The CDR3 nucleotides read TGTGCCAGCAGCCCCTCGGGGGGACTCAACTATGGCTACACCTTC. Filled out from reference TRBV7-9 and TRBJ1-2, the complete variable domain reads DTGVSQNPRHKITKRGQNVTFRCDPISEHNRLYWYRQTLGQGPEFLTYFQNEAQLEKSRLLSDRFSAERPKGSFSTLEIQRTEQGDSAMYLCASSPSGGLNYGYTFGSGTRLTVV.

This clone was recorded a few times. Written as DNA, the CDR3 is TGTGCCAGCAGCTTATTACAGGATACGCAGTATTTT. Protein: CASSLLQDTQYF. The rearrangement links TRBV7-9 to TRBJ2-3; D gene unclear. Deletions cut 2 bases from V and 6 bases from J, with 6 bases between. Germline CDR1 is SEHNR and CDR2 is FQNEAQ (reference sequence). CDR3 length: 12 amino acids.

This chain connects TRBV28 to TRBJ2-7; D not certain. In germline, CDR1 is MDHEN, CDR2 SYDVKM. V shed 3 bases and J shed 3 bases, with 6 bases lying between them. This CDR3 is built from 12 residues. The CDR3 region is CASSFIYYEQYF. CDR3 nucleotide sequence: TGTGCCAGCAGTTTTATTTACTACGAGCAGTACTTC. The variable domain in full, completed from reference TRBV28 and TRBJ2-7, reads DVKVTQSSRYLVKRTGEKVFLECVQDMDHENMFWYRQDPGLGLRLIYFSYDVKMKEKGDIPEGYSVSREKKERFSLILESASTNQTSMYLCASSFIYYEQYFGPGTRLTVT.

The CDR3 is CAWSAGLSNQPQHF. The CDR3 DNA reads TGTGCCTGGAGCGCAGGGTTGAGCAATCAGCCCCAGCATTTT. The gene calls are TRBV30 and TRBJ1-5; maybe TRBD1 (5 bases). CDR3 length equals 14 residues. Trimming cost V 3 bases and J 1 base, with 10 bases left between them. Per germline, CDR1 GTSNPN and CDR2 SVGIG (reference sequence).

This clone appeared a few times. The chain combines TRBV27 with TRBJ2-3; 11 bases map to TRBD1. Germline CDR1 and CDR2: MNHEY and SMNVEV (reference sequence). The V gene end was trimmed by 3 bases and the J gene end by 3 bases; junction bases not matched to a gene: 2. The CDR3 consists of 15 residues. The DNA for the CDR3 is TGTGCCAGCAGTTTCCGGGACAGGGGGACAGATACGCAGTATTTT. This translates into CASSFRDRGTDTQYF.

The chain recombines TRBV9 with TRBJ2-5, with 7 bases that match TRBD1. Per the germline V gene, CDR1 is SGDLS and CDR2 is YYNGEE. The CDR3 extends over 15 amino acids. V was pared by 4 bases and J by 5 bases, with 11 bases of the junction left unmatched. The CDR3 reads CASSSHPAGGETQYF. The CDR3 DNA is TGTGCCAGCAGCTCCCATCCCGCAGGGGGTGAGACCCAGTACTTC.

V is TRBV6-5 and J is TRBJ2-5; no reliable D call. The V gene lost 0 bases and the J gene lost 5 bases, with 4 bases spanning the gap. Per the germline V gene, CDR1 is MNHEY and CDR2 is SVGAGI. The CDR3 covers 12 residues. CDR3 nucleotide sequence: TGTGCCAGCAGTTACTCTGGCGAGACCCAGTACTTC. It is translated as CASSYSGETQYF.

The chain has TRBV25-1 and TRBJ1-1; 7 bases agree with TRBD1. The CDR3 totals 12 residues. J lost 7 bases, V lost 8 bases, and 7 bases had no gene match. The germline V gene encodes CDR1 MGHDK and CDR2 SYGVNS. Here the CDR3 DNA reads TGTGCCAGCCGTAGGGGGCTGAATGAAGCTTTCTTT. Its translation is CASRRGLNEAFF.

This clone was observed a handful of times. The V gene is TRBV4-3, the J gene TRBJ2-7; the match to TRBD1 covers 9 bases. The CDR3 has 14 amino acids. Trimming cost V 3 bases and J 4 bases; bases outside gene matches: 4. Looked up from germline, CDR1 is LGHNA and CDR2 is YSLEER. The CDR3 protein is CASSQTGGGYEQYF. CDR3 in DNA: TGCGCCAGCAGCCAGACAGGGGGAGGTTACGAGCAGTACTTC.

CDR3 coding DNA: TGTGCCAGTAGTATAGTCAGGGGATACACTGAAGCTTTCTTT. It is translated as CASSIVRGYTEAFF. This chain joins TRBV19 and TRBJ1-1; D perhaps matches TRBD1 (6 bases). CDR3 length: 14 amino acids. V dropped 1 base and J dropped 3 bases, with 9 bases sitting between them. Germline V gives CDR1 LNHDA, CDR2 SQIVND (reference sequence).

CDR3 residues: CASSPGQGVVYEQYF. CDR3 DNA: TGCGCCAGCAGCCCGGGACAGGGGGTCGTCTACGAGCAGTACTTC. The chain couples TRBV5-1 to TRBJ2-7; 11 bases align to TRBD1. This CDR3 contains 15 residues. Germline CDR1 and CDR2: SGHRS and YFSETQ. Trimming removed 4 bases from V and 3 bases from J; junction bases left unmatched: 6.

The rearrangement uses TRBV7-2 and TRBJ2-4, with 7 bases fitting TRBD2. With 6 bases clipped from V and 3 bases from J, the junction kept 17 bases outside the gene matches. The germline CDR1 and CDR2 sequences are SGHTA and FQGNSA. The CDR3 runs to 18 residues. The CDR3 coding sequence is TGTGCCAGCAGTCCGCGGGGGATACGTGCTAGCGGCAAAAACATTCAGTACTTC. Its protein is CASSPRGIRASGKNIQYF.

This clone was picked up a small number of times. The V and J genes are TRBV5-4 and TRBJ1-3; 7 bases line up with TRBD1. Germline V gene lookup returns CDR1 SGHNT and CDR2 YYREEE (reference sequence). The J segment lost 4 bases and the V segment lost 5 bases, leaving 6 bases of the junction unmatched. This CDR3 comprises 14 residues. The CDR3 spells CASSRQGAGNTIYF. In nucleotides, the CDR3 is TGTGCCAGCAGTCGACAGGGAGCGGGAAACACCATATATTTT.

This clone showed up just a few times. The V call is TRBV29-1, the J call TRBJ2-3; the match to TRBD2 covers 8 bases. There are 12 residues in the CDR3. Germline V lookup: CDR1 SQVTM, CDR2 ANQGSEA. Trimming took 7 bases from V and 6 from J; bases not matched to a gene: 6. The CDR3 DNA is TGCAGCGGCGGGGGGAGCGGCGATACGCAGTATTTT. It yields the protein CSGGGSGDTQYF.

The chain is built from TRBV5-1 and TRBJ2-1; 11 nucleotides align to TRBD2. V shed 5 bases, J shed 3 bases, and the junction held 4 bases outside the gene matches. This CDR3 spans 15 amino acids. Germline CDR1 and CDR2: SGHRS and YFSETQ. This chain's CDR3 is CASSVGTSGYNEQFF. CDR3 coding DNA: TGCGCCAGCAGTGTCGGGACTAGCGGCTACAATGAGCAGTTCTTC.

This clone turned up a few times. The CDR3 spells CASSLKGLPQHF. In DNA form, the CDR3 reads TGTGCCAGCAGCTTGAAGGGGTTGCCCCAGCATTTT. The chain links TRBV7-9 to TRBJ1-5, with D maybe TRBD1 (5 bases). Germline V gives CDR1 SEHNR, CDR2 FQNEAQ (reference sequence). Trimming pared 3 bases from V and 9 bases from J, leaving 9 bases between. The CDR3 covers 12 residues.